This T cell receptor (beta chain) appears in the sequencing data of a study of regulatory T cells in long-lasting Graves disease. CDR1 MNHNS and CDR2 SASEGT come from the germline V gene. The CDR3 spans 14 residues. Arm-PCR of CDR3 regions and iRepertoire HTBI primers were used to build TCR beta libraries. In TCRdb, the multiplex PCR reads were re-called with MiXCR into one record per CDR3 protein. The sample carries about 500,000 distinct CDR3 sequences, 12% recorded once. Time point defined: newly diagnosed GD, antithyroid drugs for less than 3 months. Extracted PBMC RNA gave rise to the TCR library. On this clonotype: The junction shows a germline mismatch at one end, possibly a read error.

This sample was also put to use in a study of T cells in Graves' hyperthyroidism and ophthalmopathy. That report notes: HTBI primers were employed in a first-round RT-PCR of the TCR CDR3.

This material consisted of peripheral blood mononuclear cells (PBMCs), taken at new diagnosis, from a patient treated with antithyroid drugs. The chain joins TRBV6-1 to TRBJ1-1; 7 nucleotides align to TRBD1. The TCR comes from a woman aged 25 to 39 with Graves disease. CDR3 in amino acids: CASSLTGTDTEAFF. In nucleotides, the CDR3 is TGTGCCAGCAGCTTGACAGGGACGGACACTGAGGCTTTCTTT.